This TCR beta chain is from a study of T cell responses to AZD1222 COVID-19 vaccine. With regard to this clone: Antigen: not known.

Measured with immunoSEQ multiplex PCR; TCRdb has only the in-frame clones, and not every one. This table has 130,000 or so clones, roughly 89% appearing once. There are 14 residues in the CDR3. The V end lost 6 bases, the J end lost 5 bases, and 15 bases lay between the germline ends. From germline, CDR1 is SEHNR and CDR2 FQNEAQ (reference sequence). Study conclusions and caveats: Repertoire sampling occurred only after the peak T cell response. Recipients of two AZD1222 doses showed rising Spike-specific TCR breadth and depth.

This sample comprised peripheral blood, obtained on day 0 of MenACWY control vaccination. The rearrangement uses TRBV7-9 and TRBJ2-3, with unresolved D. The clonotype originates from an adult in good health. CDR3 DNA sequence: TGTGCCAGCAGTCGTACTCTCCTGGGAGATACGCAGTATTTT. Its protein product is CASSRTLLGDTQYF.